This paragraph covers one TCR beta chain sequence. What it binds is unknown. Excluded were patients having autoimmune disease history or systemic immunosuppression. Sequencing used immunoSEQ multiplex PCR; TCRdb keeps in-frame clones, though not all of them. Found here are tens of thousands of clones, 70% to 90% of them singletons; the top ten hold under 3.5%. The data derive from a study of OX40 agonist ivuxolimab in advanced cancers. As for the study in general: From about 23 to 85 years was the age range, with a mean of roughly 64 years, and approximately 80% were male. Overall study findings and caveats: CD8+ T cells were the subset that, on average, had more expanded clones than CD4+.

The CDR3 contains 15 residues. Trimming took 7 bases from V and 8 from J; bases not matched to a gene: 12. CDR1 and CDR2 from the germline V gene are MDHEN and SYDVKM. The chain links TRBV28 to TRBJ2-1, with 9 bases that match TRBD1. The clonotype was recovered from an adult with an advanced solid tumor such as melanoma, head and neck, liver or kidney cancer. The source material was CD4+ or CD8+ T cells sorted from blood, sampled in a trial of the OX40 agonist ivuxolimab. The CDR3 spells CASIPGGTGLDEQFF. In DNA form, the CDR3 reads TGTGCCAGCATCCCTGGGGGGACAGGGTTGGATGAGCAGTTCTTC.